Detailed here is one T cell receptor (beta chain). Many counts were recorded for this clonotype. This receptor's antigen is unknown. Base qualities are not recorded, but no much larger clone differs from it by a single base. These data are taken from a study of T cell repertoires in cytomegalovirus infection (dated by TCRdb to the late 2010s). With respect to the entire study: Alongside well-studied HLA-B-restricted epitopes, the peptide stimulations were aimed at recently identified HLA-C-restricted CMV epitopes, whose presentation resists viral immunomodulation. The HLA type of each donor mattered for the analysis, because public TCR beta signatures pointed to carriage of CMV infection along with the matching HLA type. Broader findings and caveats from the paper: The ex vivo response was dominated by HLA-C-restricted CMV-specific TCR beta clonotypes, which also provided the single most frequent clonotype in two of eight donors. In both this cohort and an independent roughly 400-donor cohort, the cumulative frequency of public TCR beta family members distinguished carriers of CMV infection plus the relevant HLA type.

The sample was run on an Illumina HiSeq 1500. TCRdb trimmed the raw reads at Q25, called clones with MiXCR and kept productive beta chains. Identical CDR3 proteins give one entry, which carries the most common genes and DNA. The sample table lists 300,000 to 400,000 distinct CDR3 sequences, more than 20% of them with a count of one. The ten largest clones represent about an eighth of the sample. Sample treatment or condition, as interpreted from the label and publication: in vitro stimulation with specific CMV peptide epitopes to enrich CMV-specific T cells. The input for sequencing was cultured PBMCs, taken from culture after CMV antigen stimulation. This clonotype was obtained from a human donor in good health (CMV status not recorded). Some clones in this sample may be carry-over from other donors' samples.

The CDR3 reads as follows: CASSYEGDGYTF. The bases read TGTGCCAGCAGTTACGAAGGGGATGGCTACACCTTC. The sequence joins TRBV6-5 to TRBJ1-2; D gene: possibly TRBD1, on 5 matching bases. V is shortened by 2 bases, J by 6 bases, and the region joining them spans 7 bases. The CDR3 covers 12 residues, taking in both the cysteine and the phenylalanine. The sequence is cut down to CDR3 DNA, 36 bases in frame from base 1. In the germline V gene, CDR1 corresponds to MNHEY and CDR2 to SVGAGI.